A selection of T cell receptor beta chains follows, all from one sample in a study of blood T cells in healthy people across ages. One entry per CDR3 protein results from TCRdb running MiXCR on the 5' RACE reads. The sample holds about 970,000 distinct CDR3 sequences, just over 50% seen once. Input material: blood. The receptors were gathered from a woman aged 55-70 years in good health. CDR3s include the opening cysteine and the closing phenylalanine or tryptophan. D genes are given only for firm matches. Size tells how often a clone was seen (once, few, many) or the class of an expanded clone, and some rows leave it out.

v_call	d_call	cdr3_length	j_call	clone_size	cdr3_aa	cdr3_nt
TRBV6-2/TRBV6-3	TRBD1	18	TRBJ1-5	-	CASSYSKRDRDYNQPQHF	TGTGCCAGCAGTTACTCGAAGAGGGACAGGGACTATAATCAGCCCCAGCATTTT
TRBV20-1	-	12	TRBJ2-5	-	CSATDGKETQYF	TGCAGTGCCACGGACGGGAAAGAGACCCAGTACTTC
TRBV14	-	15	TRBJ2-5	few	CASSPGSAVGNEQYF	TGTGCCAGCAGCCCCGGAAGTGCGGTGGGAAATGAGCAGTACTTC
TRBV11-2	-	15	TRBJ2-7	-	CASSLDFPISYEQYF	TGTGCCAGCAGCTTGGATTTCCCTATCTCCTATGAGCAGTACTTC
TRBV13	-	13	TRBJ2-7	-	CASSSPRAYEQYF	TGTGCCAGCAGCTCCCCTCGGGCCTACGAGCAGTACTTC
TRBV10-3	-	13	TRBJ1-2	-	CAISPNRSNGYTF	TGTGCCATCAGTCCCAACAGGAGTAATGGCTACACCTTC
TRBV5-4	-	15	TRBJ2-5	few	CASSSNWGAAETQYF	TGTGCCAGCAGCAGTAATTGGGGGGCGGCAGAGACCCAGTACTTC
TRBV18	-	15	TRBJ2-3	-	CASSPAGQSTDTQYF	TGTGCCAGCTCACCTGCTGGACAAAGCACAGATACGCAGTATTTT
TRBV6-1	-	14	TRBJ1-2	-	CASSERGTAGSYTF	TGTGCCAGCAGTGAGAGGGGGACTGCGGGGAGCTACACCTTC
TRBV28	TRBD1	14	TRBJ2-1	-	CASSDRGSYNEQFF	TGTGCCAGCAGCGACAGGGGTTCCTACAATGAGCAGTTCTTC
TRBV5-1	-	15	TRBJ2-3	-	CASSLGLIPSDTQYF	TGCGCCAGCAGCTTGGGACTCATACCCTCAGATACGCAGTATTTT
TRBV20-1	TRBD2	15	TRBJ2-3	-	CSARIPSGSFYTQYF	TGCAGTGCTAGAATACCTAGCGGGAGTTTCTATACGCAGTATTTT
TRBV6-1	TRBD2	14	TRBJ2-5	few	CASSPIAGEETQYF	TGTGCCAGCAGTCCCATAGCGGGGGAGGAGACCCAGTACTTC
TRBV5-1	TRBD2	17	TRBJ2-7	few	CASSHDRSGSRSYEQYF	TGCGCCAGCAGCCATGACAGGAGCGGGAGTCGATCCTACGAGCAGTACTTC
TRBV20-1	TRBD2	17	TRBJ2-4	-	CSARTLAGASKGYIQYF	TGCAGTGCTAGAACCCTAGCGGGGGCCTCTAAAGGGTACATTCAGTACTTC
TRBV28	-	14	TRBJ1-5	once	CASSSDGYNQPQHF	TGTGCCAGCAGTTCGGACGGATACAATCAGCCCCAGCATTTT
TRBV14	TRBD2	15	TRBJ2-5	-	CASSQRAGGQETQYF	TGTGCCAGCAGCCAACGTGCGGGAGGGCAAGAGACCCAGTACTTC
TRBV3-1	TRBD2	16	TRBJ2-7	-	CASSPFLSGGSYEQYF	TGTGCCAGCAGCCCCTTTCTTTCGGGAGGGTCCTACGAGCAGTACTTC